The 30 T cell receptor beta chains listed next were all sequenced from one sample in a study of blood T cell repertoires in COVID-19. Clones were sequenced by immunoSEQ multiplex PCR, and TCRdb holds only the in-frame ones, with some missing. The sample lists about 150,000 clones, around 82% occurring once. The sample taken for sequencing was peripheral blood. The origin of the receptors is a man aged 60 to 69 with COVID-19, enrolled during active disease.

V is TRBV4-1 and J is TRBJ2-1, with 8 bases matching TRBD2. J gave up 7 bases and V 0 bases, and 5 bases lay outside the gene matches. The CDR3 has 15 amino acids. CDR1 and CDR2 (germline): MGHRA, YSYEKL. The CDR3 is CASSQERTSYNEQFF. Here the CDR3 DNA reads TGCGCCAGCAGCCAAGAAAGGACTAGCTATAATGAGCAGTTCTTC.

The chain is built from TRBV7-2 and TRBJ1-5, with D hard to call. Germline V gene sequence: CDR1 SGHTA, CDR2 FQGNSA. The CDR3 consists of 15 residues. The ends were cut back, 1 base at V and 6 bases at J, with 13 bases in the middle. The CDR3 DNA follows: TGTGCCAGCAGCTTAGACCCTGGAAGAGGTCAGCCCCAGCATTTT. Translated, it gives CASSLDPGRGQPQHF. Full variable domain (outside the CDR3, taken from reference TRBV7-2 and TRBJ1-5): GAGVSQSPSNKVTEKGKDVELRCDPISGHTALYWYRQSLGQGLEFLIYFQGNSAPDKSGLPSDRFSAERTGGSVSTLTIQRTQQEDSAVYLCASSLDPGRGQPQHFGDGTRLSIL.

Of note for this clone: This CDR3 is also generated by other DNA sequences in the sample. CDR3 sequence (DNA): TGTGCCAGCAGCTCGGGGGGAGGCACAGATACGCAGTATTTT. This translates into CASSSGGGTDTQYF. The genes are TRBV7-3 and TRBJ2-3; 7 nucleotides match TRBD2. This CDR3 has 14 residues. V was clipped by 4 bases and J by 1 base; unmatched bases: 2. Germline V CDR1 and CDR2: SGHTA, FQGTGA.

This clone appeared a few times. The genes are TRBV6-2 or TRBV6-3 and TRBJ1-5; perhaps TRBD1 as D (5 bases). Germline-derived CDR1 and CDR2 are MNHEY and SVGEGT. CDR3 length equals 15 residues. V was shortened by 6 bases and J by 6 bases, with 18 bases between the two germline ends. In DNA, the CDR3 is TGTGCCAGCAGCCCGTACCAGGGAAGAGGTCAGCCCCAGCATTTT. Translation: CASSPYQGRGQPQHF.

The CDR3: CAISDSQDHYEQYF. DNA of the CDR3: TGTGCCATCAGTGATTCACAGGACCACTACGAGCAGTACTTC. This chain links TRBV10-3 with TRBJ2-7, with D tentatively TRBD1 (5 bases). This CDR3 has 14 residues. V was cut by 3 bases and J by 3 bases, with 12 bases left in between. Germline values: CDR1 ENHRY, CDR2 SYGVKD.

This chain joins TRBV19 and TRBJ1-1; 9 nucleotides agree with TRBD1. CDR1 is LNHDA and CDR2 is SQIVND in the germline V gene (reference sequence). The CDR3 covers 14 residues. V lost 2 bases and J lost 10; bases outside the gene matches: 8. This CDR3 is CASSITTGGAGAFF. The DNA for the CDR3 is TGTGCCAGTAGTATAACTACAGGGGGCGCGGGAGCTTTCTTT.

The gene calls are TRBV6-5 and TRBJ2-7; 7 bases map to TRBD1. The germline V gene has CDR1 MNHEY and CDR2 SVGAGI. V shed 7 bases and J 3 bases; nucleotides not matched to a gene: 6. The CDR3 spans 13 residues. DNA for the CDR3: TGTGCCAGCAAAAGGGGGCAGGACTACGAGCAGTACTTC. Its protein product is CASKRGQDYEQYF.

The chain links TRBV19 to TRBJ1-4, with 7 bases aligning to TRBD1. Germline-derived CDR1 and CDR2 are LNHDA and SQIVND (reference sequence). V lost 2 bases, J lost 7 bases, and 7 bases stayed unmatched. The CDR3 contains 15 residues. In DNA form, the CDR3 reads TGTGCCAGTAGTATATTGACAGGGATGGGTGAAAAACTGTTTTTT. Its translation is CASSILTGMGEKLFF.

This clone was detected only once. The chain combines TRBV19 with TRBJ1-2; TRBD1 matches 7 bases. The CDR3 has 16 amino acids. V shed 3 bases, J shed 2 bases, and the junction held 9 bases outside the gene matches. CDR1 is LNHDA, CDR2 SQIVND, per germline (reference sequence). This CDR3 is CASSIGGAGGNYGYTF. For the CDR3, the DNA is TGTGCCAGTAGTATTGGAGGGGCAGGGGGAAACTATGGCTACACCTTC.

DNA of the CDR3: TGTGCCAGCAGCTTAGCTAGCGGGACCTTAAACACCGGGGAGCTGTTTTTT. This translates into CASSLASGTLNTGELFF. This chain links TRBV7-6 with TRBJ2-2, with TRBD2 matching 8 bases. Germline values: CDR1 SGHVS, CDR2 FNYEAQ. The CDR3 contains 17 residues. V dropped 0 bases and J dropped 2; count of bases not matched to a gene: 5.

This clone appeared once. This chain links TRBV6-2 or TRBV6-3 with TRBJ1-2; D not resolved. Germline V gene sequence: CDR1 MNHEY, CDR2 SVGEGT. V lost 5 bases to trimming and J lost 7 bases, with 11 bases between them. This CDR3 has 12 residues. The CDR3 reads CASSTGTSGYTF. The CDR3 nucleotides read TGTGCCAGCAGTACGGGAACTAGTGGCTACACCTTC.

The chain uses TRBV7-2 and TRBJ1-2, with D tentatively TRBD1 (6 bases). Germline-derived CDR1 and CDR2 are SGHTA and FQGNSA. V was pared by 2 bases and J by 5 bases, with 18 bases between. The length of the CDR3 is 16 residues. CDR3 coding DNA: TGTGCCAGCAGCTTAACTTCGGGACACCAGTCGTATGGCTACACCTTC. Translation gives CASSLTSGHQSYGYTF.

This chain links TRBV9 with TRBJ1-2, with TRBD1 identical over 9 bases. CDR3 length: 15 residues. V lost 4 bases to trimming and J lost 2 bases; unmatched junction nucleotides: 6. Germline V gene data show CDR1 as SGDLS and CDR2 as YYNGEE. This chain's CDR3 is CASSRSQGANYGYTF. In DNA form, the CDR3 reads TGTGCCAGCAGCAGATCACAGGGGGCAAACTATGGCTACACCTTC.

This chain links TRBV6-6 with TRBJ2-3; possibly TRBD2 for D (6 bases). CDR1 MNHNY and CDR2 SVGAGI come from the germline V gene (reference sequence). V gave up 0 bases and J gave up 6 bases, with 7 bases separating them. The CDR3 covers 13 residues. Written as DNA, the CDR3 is TGTGCCAGCAGTTACTCAGGAGGGGATACGCAGTATTTT. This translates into CASSYSGGDTQYF.

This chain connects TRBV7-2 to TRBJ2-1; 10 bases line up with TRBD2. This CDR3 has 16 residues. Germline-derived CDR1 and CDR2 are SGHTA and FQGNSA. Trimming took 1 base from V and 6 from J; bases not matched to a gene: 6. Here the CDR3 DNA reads TGTGCCAGCAGCTTAGTCTTCCTAGCGGGAGCCAATGAGCAGTTCTTC. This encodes CASSLVFLAGANEQFF. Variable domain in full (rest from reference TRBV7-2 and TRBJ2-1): GAGVSQSPSNKVTEKGKDVELRCDPISGHTALYWYRQSLGQGLEFLIYFQGNSAPDKSGLPSDRFSAERTGGSVSTLTIQRTQQEDSAVYLCASSLVFLAGANEQFFGPGTRLTVL.

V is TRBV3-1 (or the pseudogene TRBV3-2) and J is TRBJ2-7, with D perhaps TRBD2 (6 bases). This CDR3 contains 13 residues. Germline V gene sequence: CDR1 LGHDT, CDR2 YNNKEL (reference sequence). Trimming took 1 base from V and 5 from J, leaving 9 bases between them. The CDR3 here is CASSQVAGHEQYF. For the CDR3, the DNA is TGTGCCAGCAGCCAAGTGGCGGGGCACGAGCAGTACTTC.

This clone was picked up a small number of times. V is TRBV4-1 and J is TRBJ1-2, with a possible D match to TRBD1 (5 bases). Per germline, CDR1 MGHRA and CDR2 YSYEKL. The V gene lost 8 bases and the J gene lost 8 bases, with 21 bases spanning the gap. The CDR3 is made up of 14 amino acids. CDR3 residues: CASGPAGGRDGYTF. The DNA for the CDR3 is TGCGCCAGCGGTCCGGCGGGGGGAAGGGACGGCTACACCTTC.

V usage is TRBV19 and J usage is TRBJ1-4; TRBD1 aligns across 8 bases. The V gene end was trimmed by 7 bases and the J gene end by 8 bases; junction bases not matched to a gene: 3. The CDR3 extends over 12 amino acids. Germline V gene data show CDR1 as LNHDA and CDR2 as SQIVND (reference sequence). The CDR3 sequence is CASTGTGEKLFF. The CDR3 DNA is TGTGCCAGTACTGGGACAGGAGAAAAACTGTTTTTT.

CDR3 bases: TGTGCCAGCAGCCTTGGACAGGGGGGCAGAAACACCATATATTTT. Its protein is CASSLGQGGRNTIYF. The chain has TRBV7-2 and TRBJ1-3; 10 bases map to TRBD1. The CDR3 has 15 amino acids. The V gene end was trimmed by 5 bases and the J gene end by 5 bases; junction bases not matched to a gene: 6. Germline values: CDR1 SGHTA, CDR2 FQGNSA.

The CDR3 DNA follows: TGTGCCAGCAGCCAAGGCCTACCCTCTGGAAACACCATATATTTT. Its protein is CASSQGLPSGNTIYF. The rearrangement links TRBV3-1 (or the pseudogene TRBV3-2) to TRBJ1-3; D is unclear. Germline assignment: CDR1 LGHDT and CDR2 YNNKEL (reference sequence). V gave up 1 base and J gave up 0 bases, with 7 bases separating them. The CDR3 is 15 residues long.

The CDR3 DNA reads as TGTGCCATCAGTGAAGTGGTCGGGAACACTGAAGCTTTCTTT. Its protein product is CAISEVVGNTEAFF. V and J are TRBV10-3 and TRBJ1-1; no firm D call. CDR3 size: 14 residues. Germline loops: CDR1 ENHRY, CDR2 SYGVKD. V was shortened by 3 bases and J by 1 base, with 9 bases between the two germline ends.

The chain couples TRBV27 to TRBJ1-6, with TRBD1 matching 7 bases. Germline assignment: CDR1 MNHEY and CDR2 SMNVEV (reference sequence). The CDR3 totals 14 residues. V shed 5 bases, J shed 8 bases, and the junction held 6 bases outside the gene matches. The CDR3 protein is CASSIGQEYSPLHF. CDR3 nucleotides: TGTGCCAGCAGTATCGGACAGGAGTATTCACCCCTCCACTTT.

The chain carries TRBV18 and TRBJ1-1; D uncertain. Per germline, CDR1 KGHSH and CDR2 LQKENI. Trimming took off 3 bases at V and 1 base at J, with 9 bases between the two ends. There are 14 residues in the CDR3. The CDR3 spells CASSPQLGNTEAFF. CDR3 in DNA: TGTGCCAGCTCACCTCAGCTAGGGAACACTGAAGCTTTCTTT. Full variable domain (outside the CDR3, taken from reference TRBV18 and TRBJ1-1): NAGVMQNPRHLVRRRGQEARLRCSPMKGHSHVYWYRQLPEEGLKFMVYLQKENIIDESGMPKERFSAEFPKEGPSILRIQQVVRGDSAAYFCASSPQLGNTEAFFGQGTRLTVV.

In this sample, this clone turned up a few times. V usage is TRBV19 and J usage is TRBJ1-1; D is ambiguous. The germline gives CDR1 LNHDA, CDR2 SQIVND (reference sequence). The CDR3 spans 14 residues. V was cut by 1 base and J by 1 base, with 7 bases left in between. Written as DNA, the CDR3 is TGTGCCAGTAGTATAGCCCGACAGAACACTGAAGCTTTCTTT. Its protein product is CASSIARQNTEAFF.

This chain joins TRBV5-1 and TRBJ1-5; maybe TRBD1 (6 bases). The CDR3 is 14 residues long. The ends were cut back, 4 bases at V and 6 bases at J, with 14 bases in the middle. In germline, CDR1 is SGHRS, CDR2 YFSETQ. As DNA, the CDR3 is TGCGCCAGCAGCACGGTGGGGGGGCTTCAGCCCCAGCATTTT. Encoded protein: CASSTVGGLQPQHF.

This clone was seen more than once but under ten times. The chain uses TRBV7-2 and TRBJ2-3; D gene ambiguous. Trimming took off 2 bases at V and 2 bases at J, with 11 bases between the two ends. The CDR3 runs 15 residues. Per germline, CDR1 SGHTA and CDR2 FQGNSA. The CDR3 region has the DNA TGTGCCAGCAGCTTACAAACCCAGTCCACAGATACGCAGTATTTT. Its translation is CASSLQTQSTDTQYF. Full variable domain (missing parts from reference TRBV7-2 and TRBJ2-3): GAGVSQSPSNKVTEKGKDVELRCDPISGHTALYWYRQSLGQGLEFLIYFQGNSAPDKSGLPSDRFSAERTGGSVSTLTIQRTQQEDSAVYLCASSLQTQSTDTQYFGPGTRLTVL.

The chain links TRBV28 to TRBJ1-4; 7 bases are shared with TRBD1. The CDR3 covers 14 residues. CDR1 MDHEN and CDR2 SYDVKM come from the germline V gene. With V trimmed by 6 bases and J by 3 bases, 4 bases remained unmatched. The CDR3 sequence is CASRVGTANEKLFF. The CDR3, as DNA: TGTGCCAGCAGAGTGGGGACAGCTAATGAAAAACTGTTTTTT. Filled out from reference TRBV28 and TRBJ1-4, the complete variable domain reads DVKVTQSSRYLVKRTGEKVFLECVQDMDHENMFWYRQDPGLGLRLIYFSYDVKMKEKGDIPEGYSVSREKKERFSLILESASTNQTSMYLCASRVGTANEKLFFGSGTQLSVL.

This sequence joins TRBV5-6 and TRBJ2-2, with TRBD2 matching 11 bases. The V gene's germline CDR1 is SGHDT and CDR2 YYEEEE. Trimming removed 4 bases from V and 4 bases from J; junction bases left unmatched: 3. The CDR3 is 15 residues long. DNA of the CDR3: TGTGCCAGCAGCCGACTAGCGGGGAGCACCGGGGAGCTGTTTTTT. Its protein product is CASSRLAGSTGELFF.

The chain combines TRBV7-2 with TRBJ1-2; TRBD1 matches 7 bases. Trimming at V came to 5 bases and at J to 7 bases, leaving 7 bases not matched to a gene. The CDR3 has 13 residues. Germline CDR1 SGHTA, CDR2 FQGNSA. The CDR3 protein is CASSRQGSSGYTF. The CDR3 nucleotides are TGTGCCAGCAGCCGACAGGGAAGTAGTGGCTACACCTTC.

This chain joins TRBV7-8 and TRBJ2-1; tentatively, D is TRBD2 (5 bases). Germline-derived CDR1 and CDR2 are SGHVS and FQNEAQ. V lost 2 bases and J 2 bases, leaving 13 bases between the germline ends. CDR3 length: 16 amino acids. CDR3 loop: CASSLRGSWPYNEQFF. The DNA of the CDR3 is TGTGCCAGCAGCTTACGGGGATCATGGCCCTACAATGAGCAGTTCTTC.